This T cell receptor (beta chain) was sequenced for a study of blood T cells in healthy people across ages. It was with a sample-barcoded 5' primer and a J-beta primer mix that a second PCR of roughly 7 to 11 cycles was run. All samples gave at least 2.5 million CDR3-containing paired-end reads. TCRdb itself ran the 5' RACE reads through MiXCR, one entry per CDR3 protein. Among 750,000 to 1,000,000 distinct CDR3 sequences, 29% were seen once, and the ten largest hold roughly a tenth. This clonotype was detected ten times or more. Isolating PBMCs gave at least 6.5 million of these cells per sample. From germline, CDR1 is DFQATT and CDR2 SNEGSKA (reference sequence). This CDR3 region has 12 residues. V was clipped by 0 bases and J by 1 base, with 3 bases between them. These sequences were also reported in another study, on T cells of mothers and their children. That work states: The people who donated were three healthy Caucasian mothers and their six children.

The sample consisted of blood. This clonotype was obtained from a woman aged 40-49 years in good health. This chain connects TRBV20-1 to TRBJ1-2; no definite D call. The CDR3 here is CSAREDNYGYTF. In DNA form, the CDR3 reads TGCAGTGCTAGAGAAGATAACTATGGCTACACCTTC.